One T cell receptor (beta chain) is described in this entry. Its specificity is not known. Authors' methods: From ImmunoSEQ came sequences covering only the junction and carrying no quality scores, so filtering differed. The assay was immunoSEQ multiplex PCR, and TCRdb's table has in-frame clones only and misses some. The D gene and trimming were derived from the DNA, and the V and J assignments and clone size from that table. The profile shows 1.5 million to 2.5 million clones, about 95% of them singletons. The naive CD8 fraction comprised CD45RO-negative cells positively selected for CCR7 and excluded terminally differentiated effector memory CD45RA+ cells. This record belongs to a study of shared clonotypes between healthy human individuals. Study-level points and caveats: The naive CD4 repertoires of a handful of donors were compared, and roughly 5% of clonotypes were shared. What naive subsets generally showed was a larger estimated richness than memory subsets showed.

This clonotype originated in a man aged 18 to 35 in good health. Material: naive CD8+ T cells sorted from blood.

The CDR3, as DNA: TGTGCCAGCAGCTTAGGTGGCGGGGGGGCCCACAATGAGCAGTTCTTC. This translates into CASSLGGGGAHNEQFF. This chain joins TRBV11-1 and TRBJ2-1; 9 bases match TRBD2. The germline CDR1 and CDR2 sequences are SGHAT and FQDESV (reference sequence). The CDR3 covers 16 residues. Trimming cost V 1 base and J 5 bases; bases outside gene matches: 6.